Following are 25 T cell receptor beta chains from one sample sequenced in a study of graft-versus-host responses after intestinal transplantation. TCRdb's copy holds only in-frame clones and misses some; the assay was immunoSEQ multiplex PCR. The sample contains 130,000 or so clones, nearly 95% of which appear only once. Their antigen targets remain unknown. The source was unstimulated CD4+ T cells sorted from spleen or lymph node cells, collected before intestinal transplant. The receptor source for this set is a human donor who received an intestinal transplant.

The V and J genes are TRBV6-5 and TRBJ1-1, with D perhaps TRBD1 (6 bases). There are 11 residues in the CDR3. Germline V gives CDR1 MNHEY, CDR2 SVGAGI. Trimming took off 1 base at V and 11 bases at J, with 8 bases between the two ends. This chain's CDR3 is CASSYYREAFF. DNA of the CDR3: TGTGCCAGCAGTTACTACAGGGAGGCTTTCTTT.

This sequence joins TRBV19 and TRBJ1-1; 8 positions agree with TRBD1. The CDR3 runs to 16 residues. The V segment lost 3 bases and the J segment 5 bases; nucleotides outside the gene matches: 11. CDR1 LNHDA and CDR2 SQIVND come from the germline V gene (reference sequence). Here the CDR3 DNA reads TGTGCCAGTAGTATGCCGGCAGGGGGCAGGGAGACTGAAGCTTTCTTT. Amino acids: CASSMPAGGRETEAFF.

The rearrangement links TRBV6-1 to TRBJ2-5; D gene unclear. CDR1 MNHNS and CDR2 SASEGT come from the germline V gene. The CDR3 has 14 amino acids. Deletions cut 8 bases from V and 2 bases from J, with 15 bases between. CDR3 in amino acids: CASENSFIQETQYF. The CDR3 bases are TGTGCCAGCGAAAACAGCTTTATACAAGAGACCCAGTACTTC.

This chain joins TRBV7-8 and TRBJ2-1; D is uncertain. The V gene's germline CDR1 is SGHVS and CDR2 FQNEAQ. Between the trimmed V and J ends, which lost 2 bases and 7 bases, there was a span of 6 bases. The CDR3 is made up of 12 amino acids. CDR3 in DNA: TGTGCCAGCAGCTTAACCAGGAATGAGCAGTTCTTC. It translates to CASSLTRNEQFF.

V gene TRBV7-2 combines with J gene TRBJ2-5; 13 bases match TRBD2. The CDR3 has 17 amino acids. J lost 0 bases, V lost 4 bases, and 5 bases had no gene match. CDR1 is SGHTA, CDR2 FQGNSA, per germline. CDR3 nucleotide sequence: TGTGCCAGCAGCTCCGGACTAGCGGGAGCATACCAAGAGACCCAGTACTTC. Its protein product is CASSSGLAGAYQETQYF.

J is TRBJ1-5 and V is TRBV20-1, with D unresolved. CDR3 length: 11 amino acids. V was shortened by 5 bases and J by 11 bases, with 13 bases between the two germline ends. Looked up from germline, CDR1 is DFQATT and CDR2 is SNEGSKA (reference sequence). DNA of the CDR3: TGCAGTGCTTATACACTGTCGACCCAGCATTTT. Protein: CSAYTLSTQHF.

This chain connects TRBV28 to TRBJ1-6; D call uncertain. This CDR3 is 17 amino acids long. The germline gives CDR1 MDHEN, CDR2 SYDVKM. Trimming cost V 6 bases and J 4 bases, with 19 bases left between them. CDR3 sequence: CASSRDPRPEYNSPLHF. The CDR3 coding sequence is TGTGCCAGCAGCCGTGATCCGAGACCGGAATATAATTCACCCCTCCACTTT.

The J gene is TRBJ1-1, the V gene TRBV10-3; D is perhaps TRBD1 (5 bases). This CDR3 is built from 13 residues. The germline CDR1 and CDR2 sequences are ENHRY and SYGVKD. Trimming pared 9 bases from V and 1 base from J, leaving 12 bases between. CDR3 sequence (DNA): TGTGCCATTGATCAGGGCACGAACACTGAAGCTTTCTTT. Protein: CAIDQGTNTEAFF.

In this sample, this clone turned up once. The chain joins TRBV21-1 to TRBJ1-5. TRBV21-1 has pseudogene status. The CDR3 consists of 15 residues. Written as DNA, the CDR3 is TGTGCCAGCAGGCGTGAGTTGAGATACAATCAGCCCCAGCATTTT. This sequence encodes CASRRELRYNQPQHF.

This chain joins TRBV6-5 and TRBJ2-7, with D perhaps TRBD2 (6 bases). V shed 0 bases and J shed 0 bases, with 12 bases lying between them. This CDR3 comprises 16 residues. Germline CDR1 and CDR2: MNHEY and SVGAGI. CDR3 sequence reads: CASSYSINSGSYEQYF. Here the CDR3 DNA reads TGTGCCAGCAGTTACTCGATCAATAGCGGCTCCTACGAGCAGTACTTC.

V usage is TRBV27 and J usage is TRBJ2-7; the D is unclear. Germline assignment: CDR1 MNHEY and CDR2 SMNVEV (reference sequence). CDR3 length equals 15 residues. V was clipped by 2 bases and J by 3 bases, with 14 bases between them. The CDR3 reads CASSLRPARIYEQYF. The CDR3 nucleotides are TGTGCCAGCAGTTTAAGACCGGCGAGAATCTACGAGCAGTACTTC.

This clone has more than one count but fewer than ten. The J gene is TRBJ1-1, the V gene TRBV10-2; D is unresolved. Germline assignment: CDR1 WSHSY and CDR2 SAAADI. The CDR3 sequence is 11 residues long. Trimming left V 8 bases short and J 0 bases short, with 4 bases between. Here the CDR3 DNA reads TGCGCCAGCGGAGTGAACACTGAAGCTTTCTTT. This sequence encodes CASGVNTEAFF.

This chain's CDR3 is CASRGDRITGELFF. The CDR3 nucleotides read TGTGCCAGCAGGGGGGACAGGATCACCGGGGAGCTGTTTTTT. The chain is built from TRBV27 and TRBJ2-2, with TRBD1 matching over 8 bases. The CDR3 covers 14 residues. CDR1 MNHEY and CDR2 SMNVEV come from the germline V gene (reference sequence). V gave up 6 bases and J gave up 4 bases; unmatched junction bases: 4.

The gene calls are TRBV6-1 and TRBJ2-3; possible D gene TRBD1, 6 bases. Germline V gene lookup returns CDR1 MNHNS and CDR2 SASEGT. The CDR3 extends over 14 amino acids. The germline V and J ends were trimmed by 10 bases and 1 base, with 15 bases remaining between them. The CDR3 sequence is CATNRDGRTDTQYF. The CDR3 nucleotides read TGTGCCACCAACAGGGACGGCCGCACAGATACGCAGTATTTT.

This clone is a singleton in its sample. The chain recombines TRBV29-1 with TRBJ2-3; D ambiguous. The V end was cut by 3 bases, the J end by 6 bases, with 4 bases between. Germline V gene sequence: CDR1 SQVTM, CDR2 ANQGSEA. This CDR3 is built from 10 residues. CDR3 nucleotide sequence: TGCAGCGTTGAGGACGATACGCAGTATTTT. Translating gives CSVEDDTQYF.

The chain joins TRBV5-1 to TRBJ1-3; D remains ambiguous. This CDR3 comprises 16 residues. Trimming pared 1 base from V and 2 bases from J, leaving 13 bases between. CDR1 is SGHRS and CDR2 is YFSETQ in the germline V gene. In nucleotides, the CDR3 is TGCGCCAGCAGCTTGCGTACAGCAGAAGCTGGAAACACCATATATTTT. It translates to CASSLRTAEAGNTIYF.

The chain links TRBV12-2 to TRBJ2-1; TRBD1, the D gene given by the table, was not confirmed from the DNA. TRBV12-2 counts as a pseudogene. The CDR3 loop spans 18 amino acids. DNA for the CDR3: TGTGCAAGTCGCTTATGTAAGACAGGCCCCCCATCCGACAATGAGCAGTTCTTC. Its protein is CASRLCKTGPPSDNEQFF.

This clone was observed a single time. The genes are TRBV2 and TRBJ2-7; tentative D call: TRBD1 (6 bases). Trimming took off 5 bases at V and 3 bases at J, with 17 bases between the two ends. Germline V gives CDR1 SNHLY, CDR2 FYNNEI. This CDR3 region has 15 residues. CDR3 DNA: TGTGCCAGCAGTCCGAGAGGGGGAATGATCTACGAGCAGTACTTC. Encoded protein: CASSPRGGMIYEQYF. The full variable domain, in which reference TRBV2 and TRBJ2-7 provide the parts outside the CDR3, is EPEVTQTPSHQVTQMGQEVILRCVPISNHLYFYWYRQILGQKVEFLVSFYNNEISEKSEIFDDQFSVERPDGSNFTLKIRSTKLEDSAMYFCASSPRGGMIYEQYFGPGTRLTVT.

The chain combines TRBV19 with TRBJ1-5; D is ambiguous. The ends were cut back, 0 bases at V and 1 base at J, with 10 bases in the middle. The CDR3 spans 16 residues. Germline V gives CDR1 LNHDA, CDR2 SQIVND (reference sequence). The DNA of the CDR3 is TGTGCCAGTAGTATAGAGGTCAGCTGGAGCAATCAGCCCCAGCATTTT. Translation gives CASSIEVSWSNQPQHF. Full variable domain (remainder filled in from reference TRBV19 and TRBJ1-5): DGGITQSPKYLFRKEGQNVTLSCEQNLNHDAMYWYRQDPGQGLRLIYYSQIVNDFQKGDIAEGYSVSREKKESFPLTVTSAQKNPTAFYLCASSIEVSWSNQPQHFGDGTRLSIL.

CDR3 in amino acids: CASSLKRETQYF. CDR3 coding DNA: TGTGCCAGCAGCTTAAAGAGAGAGACCCAGTACTTC. The chain has TRBV7-9 and TRBJ2-7; no clear D gene. The J call may be in error: the DNA end matches TRBJ2-5 better. Germline CDR1 SEHNR, CDR2 FQNEAQ (reference sequence). There are 12 residues in the CDR3.

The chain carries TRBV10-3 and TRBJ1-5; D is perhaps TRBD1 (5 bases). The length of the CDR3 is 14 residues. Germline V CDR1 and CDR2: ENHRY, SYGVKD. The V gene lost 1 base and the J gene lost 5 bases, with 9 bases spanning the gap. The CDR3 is CAISEYGGDQPQHF. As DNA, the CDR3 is TGTGCCATCAGTGAGTACGGGGGAGATCAGCCCCAGCATTTT.

CDR3 nucleotides: TGTGCCAGCAGTTTTACGACAGTCTCCTACAATGAGCAGTTCTTC. Protein sequence: CASSFTTVSYNEQFF. This rearrangement joins TRBV27 to TRBJ2-1, with D maybe TRBD1 (5 bases). Trimming cost V 3 bases and J 0 bases, with 9 bases left between them. There are 15 residues in the CDR3. The germline V gene encodes CDR1 MNHEY and CDR2 SMNVEV (reference sequence).

This chain's CDR3 is CASGQGPYNEQFF. CDR3 nucleotide sequence: TGTGCCAGTGGACAGGGCCCATACAATGAGCAGTTCTTC. J is TRBJ2-1 and V is TRBV19, with TRBD1 identical over 8 bases. The CDR3 has 13 amino acids. Looked up from germline, CDR1 is LNHDA and CDR2 is SQIVND (reference sequence). J was trimmed by 4 bases and V by 8 bases; bases with no gene match: 4.

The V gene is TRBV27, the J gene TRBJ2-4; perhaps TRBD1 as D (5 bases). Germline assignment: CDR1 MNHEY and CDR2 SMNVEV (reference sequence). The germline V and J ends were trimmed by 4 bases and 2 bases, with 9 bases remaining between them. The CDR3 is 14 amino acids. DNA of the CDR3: TGTGCCAGCAGTTCCTCAGGGACCAAAAACATTCAGTACTTC. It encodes CASSSSGTKNIQYF.

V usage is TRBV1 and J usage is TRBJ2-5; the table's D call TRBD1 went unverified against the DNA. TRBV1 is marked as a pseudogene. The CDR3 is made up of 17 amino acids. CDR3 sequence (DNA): TGCACCAGCAGCCAAGATCGTGAGGACAGACCCCAAGAGACCCAGTACTTC. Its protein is CTSSQDREDRPQETQYF.